The entry below describes one T cell receptor beta chain. The data stem from a study of technical replicates of blood from a few donors. Clones were sequenced by immunoSEQ multiplex PCR, and TCRdb holds only the in-frame ones, with some missing. The sample has tens of thousands of clones, about 93% seen once. This CDR3 contains 15 residues. V gave up 2 bases and J gave up 2 bases, with 13 bases separating them. Germline lookup yields CDR1 LNHDA and CDR2 SQIVND (reference sequence). V gene TRBV19 combines with J gene TRBJ2-7; D gene ambiguous. The sample taken for sequencing was T cells isolated from PBMCs. The receptor was derived from a human donor in good health. CDR3 in amino acids: CASSIFPGTAYEQYF. Here the CDR3 DNA reads TGTGCCAGTAGTATATTCCCAGGAACGGCCTACGAGCAGTACTTC.